This T cell receptor (beta chain) was sequenced for a study of response to subunit inactivated influenza vaccine. Germline V CDR1 and CDR2: SGHRS, YFSETQ. The V end lost 2 bases, the J end lost 5 bases, and 10 bases lay between the germline ends. The CDR3 loop spans 13 amino acids. TCRdb used MiXCR to reprocess the RT-PCR reads, holding one entry per CDR3 protein. There are roughly 550,000 distinct CDR3 sequences in the sample; around a quarter occur only once, and around 2.8% lies in the top ten. These data also formed part of another study, on T cells expressing NK-cell markers. That paper notes: UMI-tagged 5'RACE template switching yielded the TCR beta cDNA. The dominant NKG2C+ clonotypes represented about 1.0-7.5% of CD8+ T cells in several donors.

Sequencing used CD4+ T cells sorted from PBMCs, obtained approximately 13 days after vaccination. This rearrangement joins TRBV5-1 to TRBJ2-5; D is ambiguous. The clonotype originates from a man aged 45-65 years who received an inactivated influenza vaccine. CDR3 nucleotide sequence: TGCGCCAGCAGCTTTTCCATGGATGAGACCCAGTACTTC. It is translated as CASSFSMDETQYF.